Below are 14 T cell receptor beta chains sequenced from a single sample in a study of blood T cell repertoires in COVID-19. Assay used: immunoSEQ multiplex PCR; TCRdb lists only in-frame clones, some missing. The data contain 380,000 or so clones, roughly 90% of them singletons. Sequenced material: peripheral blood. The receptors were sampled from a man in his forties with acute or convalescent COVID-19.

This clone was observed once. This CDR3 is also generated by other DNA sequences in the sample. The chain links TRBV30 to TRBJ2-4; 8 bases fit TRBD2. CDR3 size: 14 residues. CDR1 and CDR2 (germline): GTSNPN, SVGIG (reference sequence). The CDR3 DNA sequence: TGTGCTTGGGGACTAGAAAGACTCAAAAACATTCAGTACTTC. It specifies CAWGLERLKNIQYF.

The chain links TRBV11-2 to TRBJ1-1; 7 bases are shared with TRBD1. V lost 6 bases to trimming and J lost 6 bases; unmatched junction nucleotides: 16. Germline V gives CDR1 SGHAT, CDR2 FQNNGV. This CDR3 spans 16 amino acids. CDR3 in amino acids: CASRSNLGQRFSEAFF. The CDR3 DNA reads TGTGCCAGCAGATCAAATTTGGGACAGAGATTTTCTGAAGCTTTCTTT.

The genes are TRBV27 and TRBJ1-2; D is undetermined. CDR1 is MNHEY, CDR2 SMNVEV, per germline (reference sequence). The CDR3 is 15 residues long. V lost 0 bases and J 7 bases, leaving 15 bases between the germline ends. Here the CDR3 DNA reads TGTGCCAGCAGTTTATCGGCAGGTTCTTTTCTTGGCTACACCTTC. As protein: CASSLSAGSFLGYTF.

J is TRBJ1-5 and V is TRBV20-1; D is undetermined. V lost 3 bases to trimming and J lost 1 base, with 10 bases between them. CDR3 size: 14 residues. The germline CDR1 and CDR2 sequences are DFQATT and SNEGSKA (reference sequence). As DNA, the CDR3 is TGCAGTGCTAGTGGCGGGAACAGCAATCAGCCCCAGCATTTT. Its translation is CSASGGNSNQPQHF.

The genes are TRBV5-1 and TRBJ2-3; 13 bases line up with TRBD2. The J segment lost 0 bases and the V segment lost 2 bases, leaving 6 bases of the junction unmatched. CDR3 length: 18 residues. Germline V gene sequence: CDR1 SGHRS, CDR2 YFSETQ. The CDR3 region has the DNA TGCGCCAGCAGCTTCCGCCCGGGACTAGCGGGGAGCACAGATACGCAGTATTTT. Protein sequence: CASSFRPGLAGSTDTQYF.

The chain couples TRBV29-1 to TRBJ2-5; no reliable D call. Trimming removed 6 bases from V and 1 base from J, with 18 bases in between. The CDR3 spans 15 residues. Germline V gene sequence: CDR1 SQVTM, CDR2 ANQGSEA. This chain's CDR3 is CSVLRQTDFQETQYF. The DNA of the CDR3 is TGCAGCGTCCTACGGCAGACTGATTTCCAAGAGACCCAGTACTTC.

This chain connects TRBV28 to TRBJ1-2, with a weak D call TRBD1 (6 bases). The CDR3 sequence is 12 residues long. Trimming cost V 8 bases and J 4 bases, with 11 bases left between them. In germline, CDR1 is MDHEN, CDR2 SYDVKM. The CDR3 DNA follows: TGTGCCAGCGGGACAATCCCCTATGGCTACACCTTC. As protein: CASGTIPYGYTF.

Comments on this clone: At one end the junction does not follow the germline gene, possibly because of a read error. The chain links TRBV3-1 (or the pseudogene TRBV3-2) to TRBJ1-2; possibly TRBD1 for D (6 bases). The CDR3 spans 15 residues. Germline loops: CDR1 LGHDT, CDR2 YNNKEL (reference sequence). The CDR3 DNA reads TGTGCCAGCAGCCCTCCAATCAGGGGTAACTATGTCTACACCTTC. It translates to CASSPPIRGNYVYTF.

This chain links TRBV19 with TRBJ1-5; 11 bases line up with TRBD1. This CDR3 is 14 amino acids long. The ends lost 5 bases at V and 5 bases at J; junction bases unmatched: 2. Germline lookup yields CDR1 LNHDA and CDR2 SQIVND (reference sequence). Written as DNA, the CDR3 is TGTGCCAGTAGTTCGGGACAGGGGGATCAGCCCCAGCATTTT. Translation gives CASSSGQGDQPQHF.

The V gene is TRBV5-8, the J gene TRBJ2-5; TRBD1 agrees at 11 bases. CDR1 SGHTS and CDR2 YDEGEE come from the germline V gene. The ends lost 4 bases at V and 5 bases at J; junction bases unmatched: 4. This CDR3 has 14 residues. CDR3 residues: CASSGQGASETQYF. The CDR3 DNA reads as TGTGCCAGCAGCGGACAGGGGGCTTCTGAGACCCAGTACTTC.

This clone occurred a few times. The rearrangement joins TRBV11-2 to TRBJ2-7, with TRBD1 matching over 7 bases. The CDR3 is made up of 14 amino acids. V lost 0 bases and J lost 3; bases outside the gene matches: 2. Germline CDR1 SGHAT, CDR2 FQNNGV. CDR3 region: CASSLEAGGYEQYF. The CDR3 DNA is TGTGCCAGCAGCTTAGAGGCAGGGGGCTACGAGCAGTACTTC.

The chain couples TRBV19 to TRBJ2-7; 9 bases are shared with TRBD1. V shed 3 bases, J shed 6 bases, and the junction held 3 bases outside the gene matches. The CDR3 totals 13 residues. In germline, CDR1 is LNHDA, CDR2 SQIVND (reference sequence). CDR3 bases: TGTGCCAGTAGTATTGGGGGACAGGGCGAGCAGTACTTC. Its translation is CASSIGGQGEQYF.

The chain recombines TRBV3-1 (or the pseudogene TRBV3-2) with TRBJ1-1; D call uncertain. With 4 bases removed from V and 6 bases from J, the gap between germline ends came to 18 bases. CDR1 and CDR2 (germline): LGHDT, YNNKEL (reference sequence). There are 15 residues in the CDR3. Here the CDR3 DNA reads TGTGCCAGCAGCCTCTTAGTCGGCAGCGGCGCTGAAGCTTTCTTT. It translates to CASSLLVGSGAEAFF.

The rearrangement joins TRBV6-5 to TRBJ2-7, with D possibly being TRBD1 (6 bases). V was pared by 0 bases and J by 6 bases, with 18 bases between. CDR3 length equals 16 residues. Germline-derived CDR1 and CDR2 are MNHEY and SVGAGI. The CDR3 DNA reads TGTGCCAGCAGTTACTCGAGGGCAGGGGACCAGGGCGAGCAGTACTTC. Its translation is CASSYSRAGDQGEQYF.